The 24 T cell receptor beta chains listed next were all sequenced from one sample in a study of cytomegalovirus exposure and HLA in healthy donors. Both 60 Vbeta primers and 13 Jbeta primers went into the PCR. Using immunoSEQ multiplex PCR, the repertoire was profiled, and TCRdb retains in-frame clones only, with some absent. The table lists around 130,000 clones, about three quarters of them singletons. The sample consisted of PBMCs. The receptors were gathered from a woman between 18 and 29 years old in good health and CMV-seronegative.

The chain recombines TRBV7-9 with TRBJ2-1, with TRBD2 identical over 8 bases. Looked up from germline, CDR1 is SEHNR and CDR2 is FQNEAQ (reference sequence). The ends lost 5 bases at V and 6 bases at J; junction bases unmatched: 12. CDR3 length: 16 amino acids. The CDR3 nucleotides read TGTGCCAGCAGCCCCCCAGTCGGGAGGGGGGCCAATGAGCAGTTCTTC. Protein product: CASSPPVGRGANEQFF.

The CDR3 reads CAASGLSDTQYF. The DNA for the CDR3 is TGTGCCGCGAGTGGGCTTTCTGATACGCAGTATTTT. The chain couples TRBV6-1 to TRBJ2-3; no reliable D call. The CDR3 sequence is 12 residues long. The germline CDR1 and CDR2 sequences are MNHNS and SASEGT. Trimming removed 11 bases at V and 6 bases at J, with 15 bases between.

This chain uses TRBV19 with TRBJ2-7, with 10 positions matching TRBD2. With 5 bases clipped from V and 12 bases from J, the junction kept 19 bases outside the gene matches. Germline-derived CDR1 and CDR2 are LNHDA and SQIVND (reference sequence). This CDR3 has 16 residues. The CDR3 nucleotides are TGTGCCAGTAGTTCCCCCCGGGCTAGCGGGAGAGACCGTCGGTACTTC. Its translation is CASSSPRASGRDRRYF. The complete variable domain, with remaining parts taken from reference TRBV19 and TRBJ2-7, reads DGGITQSPKYLFRKEGQNVTLSCEQNLNHDAMYWYRQDPGQGLRLIYYSQIVNDFQKGDIAEGYSVSREKKESFPLTVTSAQKNPTAFYLCASSSPRASGRDRRYFGPGTRLTVT.

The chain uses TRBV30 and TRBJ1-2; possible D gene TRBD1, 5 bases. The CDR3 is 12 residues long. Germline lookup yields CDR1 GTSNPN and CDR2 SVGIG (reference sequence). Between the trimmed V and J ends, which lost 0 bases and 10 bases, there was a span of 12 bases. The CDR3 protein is CAWSVVRGYYTF. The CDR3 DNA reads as TGTGCCTGGAGTGTGGTAAGGGGATACTACACCTTC.

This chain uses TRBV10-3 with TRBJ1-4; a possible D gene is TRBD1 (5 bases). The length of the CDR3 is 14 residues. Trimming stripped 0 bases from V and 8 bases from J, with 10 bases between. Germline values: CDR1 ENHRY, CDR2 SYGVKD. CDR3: CAISESTGGEKLFF. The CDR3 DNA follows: TGTGCCATCAGTGAGTCGACGGGGGGAGAAAAACTGTTTTTT.

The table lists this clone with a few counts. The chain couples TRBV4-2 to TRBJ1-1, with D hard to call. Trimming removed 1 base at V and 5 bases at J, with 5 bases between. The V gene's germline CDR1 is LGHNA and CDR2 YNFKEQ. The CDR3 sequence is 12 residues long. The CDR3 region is CASSQVRTEAFF. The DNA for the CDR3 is TGTGCCAGCAGCCAAGTGAGAACTGAAGCTTTCTTT.

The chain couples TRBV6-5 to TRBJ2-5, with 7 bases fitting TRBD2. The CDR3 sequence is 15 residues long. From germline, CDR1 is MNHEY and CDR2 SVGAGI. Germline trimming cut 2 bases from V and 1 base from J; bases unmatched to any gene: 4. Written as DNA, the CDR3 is TGTGCCAGCAGTTACAGCGCGGGAGCCCAAGAGACCCAGTACTTC. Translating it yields CASSYSAGAQETQYF.

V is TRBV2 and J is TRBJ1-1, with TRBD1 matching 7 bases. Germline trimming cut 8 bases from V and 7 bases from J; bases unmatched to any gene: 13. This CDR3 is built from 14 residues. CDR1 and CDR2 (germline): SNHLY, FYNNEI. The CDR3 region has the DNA TGTGCCAGCCTCGAGGGACAGACCCTTAGTGAAGCTTTCTTT. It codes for CASLEGQTLSEAFF.

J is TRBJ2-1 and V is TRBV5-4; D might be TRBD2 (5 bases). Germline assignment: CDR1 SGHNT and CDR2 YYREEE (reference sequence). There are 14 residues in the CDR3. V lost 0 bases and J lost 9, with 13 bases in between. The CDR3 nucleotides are TGTGCCAGCAGCTTGGTAACGGCTAGCACTGAGCAGTTCTTC. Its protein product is CASSLVTASTEQFF.

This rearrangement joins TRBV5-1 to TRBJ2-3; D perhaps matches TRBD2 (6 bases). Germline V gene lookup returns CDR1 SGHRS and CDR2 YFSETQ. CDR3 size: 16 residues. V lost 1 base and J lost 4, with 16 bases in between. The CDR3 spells CASSLPDYSNADTQYF. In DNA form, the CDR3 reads TGCGCCAGCAGCTTGCCGGACTATTCTAATGCAGATACGCAGTATTTT.

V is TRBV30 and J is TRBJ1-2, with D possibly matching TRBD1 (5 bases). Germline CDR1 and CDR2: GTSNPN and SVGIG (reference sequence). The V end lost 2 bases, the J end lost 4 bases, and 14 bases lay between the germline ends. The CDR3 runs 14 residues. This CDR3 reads CAWSRRGNSYGYTF. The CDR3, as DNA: TGTGCCTGGAGTAGGCGGGGGAACTCCTATGGCTACACCTTC.

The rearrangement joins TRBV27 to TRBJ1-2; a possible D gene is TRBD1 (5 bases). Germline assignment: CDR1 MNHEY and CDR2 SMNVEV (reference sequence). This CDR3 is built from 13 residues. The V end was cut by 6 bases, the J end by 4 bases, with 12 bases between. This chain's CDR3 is CASSLGGAYGYTF. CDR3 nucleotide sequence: TGTGCCAGCAGCCTGGGAGGGGCCTATGGCTACACCTTC.

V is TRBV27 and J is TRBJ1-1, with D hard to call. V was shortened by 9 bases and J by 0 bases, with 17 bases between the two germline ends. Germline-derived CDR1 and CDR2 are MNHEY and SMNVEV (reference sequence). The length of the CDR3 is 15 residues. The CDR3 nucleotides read TGTGCCAGTGGGTCAGCCAGCGCAATGAACACTGAAGCTTTCTTT. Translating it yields CASGSASAMNTEAFF.

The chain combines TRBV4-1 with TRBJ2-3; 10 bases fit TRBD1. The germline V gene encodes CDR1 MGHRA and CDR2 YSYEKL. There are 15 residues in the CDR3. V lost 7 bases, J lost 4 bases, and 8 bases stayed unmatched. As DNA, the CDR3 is TGCGCCAGCACAAAGACAGGGGGCTACGCAGATACGCAGTATTTT. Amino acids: CASTKTGGYADTQYF.

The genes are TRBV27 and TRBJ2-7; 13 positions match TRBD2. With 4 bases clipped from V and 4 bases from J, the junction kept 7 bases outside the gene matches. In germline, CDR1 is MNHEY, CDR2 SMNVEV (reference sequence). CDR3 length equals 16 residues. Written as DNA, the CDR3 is TGTGCCAGCAGTTCCACTAGCGGGAGGGTCTTATACGAGCAGTACTTC. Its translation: CASSSTSGRVLYEQYF.

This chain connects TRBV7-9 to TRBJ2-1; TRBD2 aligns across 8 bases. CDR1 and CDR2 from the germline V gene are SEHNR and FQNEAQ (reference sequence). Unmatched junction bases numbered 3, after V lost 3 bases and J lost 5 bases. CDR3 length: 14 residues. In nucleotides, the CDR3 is TGTGCCAGCAGCTTTACTAGCGGAGACAATGAGCAGTTCTTC. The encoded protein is CASSFTSGDNEQFF.

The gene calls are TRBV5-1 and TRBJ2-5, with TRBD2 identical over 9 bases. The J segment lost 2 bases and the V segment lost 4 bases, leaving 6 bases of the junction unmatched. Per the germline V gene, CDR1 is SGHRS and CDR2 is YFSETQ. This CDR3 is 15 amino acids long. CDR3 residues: CASSLGLALQETQYF. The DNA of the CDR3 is TGCGCCAGCAGCCTCGGACTAGCGTTACAAGAGACCCAGTACTTC.

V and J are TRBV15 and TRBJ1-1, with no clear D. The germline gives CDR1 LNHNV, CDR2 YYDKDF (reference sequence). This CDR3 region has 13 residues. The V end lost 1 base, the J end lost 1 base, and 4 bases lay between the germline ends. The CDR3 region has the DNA TGTGCCACCAGCAGAGTCGGGAACACTGAAGCTTTCTTT. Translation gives CATSRVGNTEAFF.

This CDR3 is CASSEVAGGLQGTQYF. As DNA, the CDR3 is TGTGCCAGCAGTGAGGTAGCGGGAGGTTTACAGGGGACGCAGTATTTT. The chain combines TRBV2 with TRBJ2-3; 10 nucleotides match TRBD2. Germline assignment: CDR1 SNHLY and CDR2 FYNNEI. V shed 3 bases and J 9 bases; nucleotides not matched to a gene: 12. The length of the CDR3 is 16 residues.

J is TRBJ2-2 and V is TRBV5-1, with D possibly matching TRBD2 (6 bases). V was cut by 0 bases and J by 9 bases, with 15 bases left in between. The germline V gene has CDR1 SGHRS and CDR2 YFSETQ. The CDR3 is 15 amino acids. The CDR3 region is CASSLADGSERELFF. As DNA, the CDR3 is TGCGCCAGCAGCTTGGCCGACGGGAGCGAAAGGGAGCTGTTTTTT.

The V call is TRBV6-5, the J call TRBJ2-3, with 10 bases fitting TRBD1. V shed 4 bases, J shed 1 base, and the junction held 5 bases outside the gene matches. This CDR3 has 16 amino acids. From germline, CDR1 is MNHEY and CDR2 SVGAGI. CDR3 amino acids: CASSSPGTGGTDTQYF. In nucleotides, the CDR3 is TGTGCCAGCAGTTCTCCCGGGACAGGGGGCACAGATACGCAGTATTTT.

The CDR3 reads CAGGGNEKLFF. The CDR3 DNA is TGTGCCGGAGGGGGCAATGAAAAACTGTTTTTT. The rearrangement uses TRBV30 and TRBJ1-4; 7 nucleotides line up with TRBD1. The germline CDR1 and CDR2 sequences are GTSNPN and SVGIG (reference sequence). Trimming at V came to 8 bases and at J to 5 bases, leaving 2 bases not matched to a gene. This CDR3 comprises 11 residues. Together with reference TRBV30 and TRBJ1-4, the CDR3 gives the full variable domain: SQTIHQWPATLVQPVGSPLSLECTVEGTSNPNLYWYRQAAGRGLQLLFYSVGIGQISSEVPQNLSASRPQDRQFILSSKKLLLSDSGFYLCAGGGNEKLFFGSGTQLSVL.

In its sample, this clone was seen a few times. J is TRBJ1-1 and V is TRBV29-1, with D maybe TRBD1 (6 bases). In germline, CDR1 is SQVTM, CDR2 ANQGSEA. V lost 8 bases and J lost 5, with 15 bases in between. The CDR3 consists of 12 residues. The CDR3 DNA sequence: TGCAGCATTGGACAGCCGGAGACTGAAGCTTTCTTT. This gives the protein CSIGQPETEAFF.

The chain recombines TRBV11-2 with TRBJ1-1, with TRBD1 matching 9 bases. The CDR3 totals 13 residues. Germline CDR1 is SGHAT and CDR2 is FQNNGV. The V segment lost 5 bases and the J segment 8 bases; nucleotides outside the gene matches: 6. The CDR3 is CASSPGTGSEAFF. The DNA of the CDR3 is TGTGCCAGCAGCCCTGGGACAGGGTCAGAAGCTTTCTTT.